This TCR beta chain came from a study of blood T cells in healthy people across ages. The authors ran a second PCR of about 7 to 12 cycles using a sample-barcoded 5' primer and a J-beta primer mix. TCRdb fed the 5' RACE reads into MiXCR, producing one record per CDR3 protein. The table includes some 940,000 distinct CDR3 sequences, 25% to 30% detected once. This clonotype was counted a few times. Germline CDR1 is KGHSH and CDR2 is LQKENI. The length of the CDR3 is 14 residues. The V gene lost 1 base and the J gene lost 3 bases, with 10 bases spanning the gap. The data were also submitted as part of a second study, on T cells of mothers and their children.

The chain couples TRBV18 to TRBJ2-7, with a tentative D call TRBD2 (6 bases). This TCR was recovered from a woman in her thirties or forties in good health. Sequencing was done on a sample of blood. The CDR3 region is CASSPRGDLYEQYF. The CDR3 DNA is TGTGCCAGCTCACCACGGGGGGACCTCTACGAGCAGTACTTC.